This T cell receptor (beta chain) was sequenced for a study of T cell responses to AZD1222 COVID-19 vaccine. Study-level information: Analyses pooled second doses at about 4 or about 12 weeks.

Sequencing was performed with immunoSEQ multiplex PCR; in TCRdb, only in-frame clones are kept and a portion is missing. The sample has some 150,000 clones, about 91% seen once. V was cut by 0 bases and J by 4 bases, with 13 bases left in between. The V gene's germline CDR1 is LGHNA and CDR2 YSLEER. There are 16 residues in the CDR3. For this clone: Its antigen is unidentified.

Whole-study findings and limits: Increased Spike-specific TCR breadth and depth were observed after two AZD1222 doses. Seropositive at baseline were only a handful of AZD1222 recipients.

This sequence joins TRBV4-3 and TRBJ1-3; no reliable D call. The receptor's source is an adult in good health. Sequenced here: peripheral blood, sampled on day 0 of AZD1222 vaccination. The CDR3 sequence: CASSQDLGRVGNTIYF. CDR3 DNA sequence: TGCGCCAGCAGCCAAGATTTAGGAAGGGTGGGAAACACCATATATTTT.